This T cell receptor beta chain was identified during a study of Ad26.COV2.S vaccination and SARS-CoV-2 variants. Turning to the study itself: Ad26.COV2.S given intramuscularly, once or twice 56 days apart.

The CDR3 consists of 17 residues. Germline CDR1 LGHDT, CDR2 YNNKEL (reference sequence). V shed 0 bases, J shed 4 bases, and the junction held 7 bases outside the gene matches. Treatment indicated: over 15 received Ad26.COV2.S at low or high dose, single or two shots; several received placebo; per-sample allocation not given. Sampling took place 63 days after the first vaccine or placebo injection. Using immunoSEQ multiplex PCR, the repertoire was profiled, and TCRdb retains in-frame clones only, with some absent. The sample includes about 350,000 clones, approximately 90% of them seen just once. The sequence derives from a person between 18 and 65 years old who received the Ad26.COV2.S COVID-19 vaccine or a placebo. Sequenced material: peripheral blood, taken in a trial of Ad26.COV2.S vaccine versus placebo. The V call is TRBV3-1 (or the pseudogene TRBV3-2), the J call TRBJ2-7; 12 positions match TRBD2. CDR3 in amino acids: CASSQDRLAGGRYEQYF. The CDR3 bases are TGTGCCAGCAGCCAAGATCGTCTAGCGGGAGGGAGGTACGAGCAGTACTTC.